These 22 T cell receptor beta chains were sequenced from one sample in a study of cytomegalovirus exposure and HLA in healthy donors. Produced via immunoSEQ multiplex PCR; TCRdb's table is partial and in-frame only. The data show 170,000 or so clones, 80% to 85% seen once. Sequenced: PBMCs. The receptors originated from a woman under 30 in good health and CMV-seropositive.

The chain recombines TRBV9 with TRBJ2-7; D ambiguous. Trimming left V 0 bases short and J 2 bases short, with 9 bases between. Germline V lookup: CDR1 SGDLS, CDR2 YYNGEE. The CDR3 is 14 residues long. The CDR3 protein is CASSVGQRTYEQYF. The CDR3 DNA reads TGTGCCAGCAGCGTAGGGCAGAGGACCTACGAGCAGTACTTC.

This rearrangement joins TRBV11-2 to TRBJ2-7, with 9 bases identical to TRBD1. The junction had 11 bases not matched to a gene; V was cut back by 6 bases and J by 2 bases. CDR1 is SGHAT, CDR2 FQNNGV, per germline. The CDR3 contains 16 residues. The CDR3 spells CASSFGGRQGAYEQYF. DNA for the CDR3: TGTGCCAGCAGTTTTGGGGGGAGACAGGGGGCCTACGAGCAGTACTTC.

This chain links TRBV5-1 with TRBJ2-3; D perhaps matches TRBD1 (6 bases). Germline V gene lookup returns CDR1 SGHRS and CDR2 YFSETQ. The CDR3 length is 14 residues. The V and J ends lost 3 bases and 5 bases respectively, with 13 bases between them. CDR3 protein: CASSSGTLGDTQYF. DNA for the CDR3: TGCGCCAGCAGCTCCGGGACACTGGGAGATACGCAGTATTTT. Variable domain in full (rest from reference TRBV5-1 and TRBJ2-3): KAGVTQTPRYLIKTRGQQVTLSCSPISGHRSVSWYQQTPGQGLQFLFEYFSETQRNKGNFPGRFSGRQFSNSRSEMNVSTLELGDSALYLCASSSGTLGDTQYFGPGTRLTVL.

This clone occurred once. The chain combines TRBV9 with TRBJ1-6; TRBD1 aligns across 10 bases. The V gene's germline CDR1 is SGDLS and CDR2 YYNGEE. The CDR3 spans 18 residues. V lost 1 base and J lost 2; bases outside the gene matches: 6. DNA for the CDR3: TGTGCCAGCAGCGTATCTAGGGACAGGGGCACCTATAATTCACCCCTCCACTTT. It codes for CASSVSRDRGTYNSPLHF.

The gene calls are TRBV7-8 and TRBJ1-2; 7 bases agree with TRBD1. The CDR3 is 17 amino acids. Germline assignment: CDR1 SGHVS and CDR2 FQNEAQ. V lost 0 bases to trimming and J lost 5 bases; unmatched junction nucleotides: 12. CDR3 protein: CASSLAGQATMIYGYTF. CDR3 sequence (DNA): TGTGCCAGCAGCTTAGCAGGACAGGCAACGATGATATATGGCTACACCTTC.

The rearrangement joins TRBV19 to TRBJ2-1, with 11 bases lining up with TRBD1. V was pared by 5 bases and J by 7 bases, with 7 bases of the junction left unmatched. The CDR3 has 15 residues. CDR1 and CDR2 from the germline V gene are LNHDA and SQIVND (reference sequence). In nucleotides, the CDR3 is TGTGCCAGTAGTCCCCGGGACAGGGGGAAGAATGAGCAGTTCTTC. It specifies CASSPRDRGKNEQFF.

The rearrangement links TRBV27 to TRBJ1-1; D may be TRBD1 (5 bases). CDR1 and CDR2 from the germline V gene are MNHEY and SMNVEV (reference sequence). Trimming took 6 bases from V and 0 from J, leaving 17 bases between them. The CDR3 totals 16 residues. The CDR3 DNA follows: TGTGCCAGCAGCACCACCAGTGGGGGGATGAACACTGAAGCTTTCTTT. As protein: CASSTTSGGMNTEAFF.

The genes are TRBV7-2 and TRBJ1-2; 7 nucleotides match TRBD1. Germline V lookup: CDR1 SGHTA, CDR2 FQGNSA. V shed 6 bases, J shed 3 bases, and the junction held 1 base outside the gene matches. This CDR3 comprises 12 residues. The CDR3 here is CASRGQHYGYTF. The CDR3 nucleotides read TGTGCCAGCAGGGGACAGCACTATGGCTACACCTTC.

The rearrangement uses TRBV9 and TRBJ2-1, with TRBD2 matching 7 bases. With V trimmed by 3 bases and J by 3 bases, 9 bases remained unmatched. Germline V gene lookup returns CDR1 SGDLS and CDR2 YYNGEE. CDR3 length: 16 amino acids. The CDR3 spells CASSGNGLENYNEQFF. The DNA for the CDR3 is TGTGCCAGCAGCGGGAATGGACTAGAAAACTACAATGAGCAGTTCTTC.

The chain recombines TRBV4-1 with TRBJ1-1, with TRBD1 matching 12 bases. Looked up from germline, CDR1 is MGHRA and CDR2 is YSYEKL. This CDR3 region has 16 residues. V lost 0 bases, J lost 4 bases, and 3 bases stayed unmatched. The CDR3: CASSQDPGQGATEAFF. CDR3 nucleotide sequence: TGCGCCAGCAGCCAAGATCCGGGACAGGGGGCCACTGAAGCTTTCTTT.

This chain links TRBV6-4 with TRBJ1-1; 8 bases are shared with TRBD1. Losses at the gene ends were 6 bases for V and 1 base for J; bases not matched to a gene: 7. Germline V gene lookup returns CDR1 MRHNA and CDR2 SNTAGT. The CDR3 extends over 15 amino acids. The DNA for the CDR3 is TGTGCCAGCAGGCCAGGACAGGGATGGAACACTGAAGCTTTCTTT. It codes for CASRPGQGWNTEAFF.

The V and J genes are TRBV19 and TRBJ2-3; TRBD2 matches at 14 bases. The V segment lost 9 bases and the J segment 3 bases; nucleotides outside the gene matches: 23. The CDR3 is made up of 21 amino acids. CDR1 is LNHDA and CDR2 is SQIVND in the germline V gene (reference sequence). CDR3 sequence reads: CASRAGRRGLAGGFQTDTQYF. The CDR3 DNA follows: TGTGCCAGCCGTGCGGGAAGGCGAGGACTAGCGGGGGGCTTTCAAACAGATACGCAGTATTTT.

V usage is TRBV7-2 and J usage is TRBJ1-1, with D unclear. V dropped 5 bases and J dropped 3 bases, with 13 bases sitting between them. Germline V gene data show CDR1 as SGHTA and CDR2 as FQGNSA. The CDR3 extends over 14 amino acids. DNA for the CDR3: TGTGCCAGCAGCGAACGCAGGTCCCACACTGAAGCTTTCTTT. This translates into CASSERRSHTEAFF.

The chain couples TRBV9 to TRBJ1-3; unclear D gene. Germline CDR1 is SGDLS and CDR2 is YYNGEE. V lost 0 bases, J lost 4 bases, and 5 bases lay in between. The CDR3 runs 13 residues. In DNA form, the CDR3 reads TGTGCCAGCAGCGTAGGTCAAGGAAACACCATATATTTT. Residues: CASSVGQGNTIYF.

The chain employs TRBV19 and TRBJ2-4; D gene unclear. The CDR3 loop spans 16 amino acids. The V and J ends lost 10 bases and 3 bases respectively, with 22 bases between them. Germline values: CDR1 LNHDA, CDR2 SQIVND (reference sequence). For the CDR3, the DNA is TGTGCCACAAAGAGATGTAAGAGCTGTAACAAAAACATTCAGTACTTC. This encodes CATKRCKSCNKNIQYF.

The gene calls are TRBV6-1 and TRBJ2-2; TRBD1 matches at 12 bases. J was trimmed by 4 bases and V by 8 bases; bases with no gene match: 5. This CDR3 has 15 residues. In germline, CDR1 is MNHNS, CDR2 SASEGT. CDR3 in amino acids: CASEGTGGFTGELFF. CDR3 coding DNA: TGTGCCAGCGAGGGGACAGGGGGCTTCACCGGGGAGCTGTTTTTT.

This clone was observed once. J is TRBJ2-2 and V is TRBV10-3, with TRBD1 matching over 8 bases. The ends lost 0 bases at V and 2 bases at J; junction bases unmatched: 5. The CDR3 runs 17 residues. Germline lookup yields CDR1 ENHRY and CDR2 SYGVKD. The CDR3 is CAISESRTGINTGELFF. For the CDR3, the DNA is TGTGCCATCAGTGAGTCCCGGACAGGGATAAACACCGGGGAGCTGTTTTTT.

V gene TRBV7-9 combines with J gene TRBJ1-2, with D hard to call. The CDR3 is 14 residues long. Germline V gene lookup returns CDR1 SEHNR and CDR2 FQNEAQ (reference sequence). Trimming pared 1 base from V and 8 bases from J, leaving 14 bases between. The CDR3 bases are TGTGCCAGCAGCTTAGAAGCGGTTGGGCAGGGCTACACCTTC. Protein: CASSLEAVGQGYTF.

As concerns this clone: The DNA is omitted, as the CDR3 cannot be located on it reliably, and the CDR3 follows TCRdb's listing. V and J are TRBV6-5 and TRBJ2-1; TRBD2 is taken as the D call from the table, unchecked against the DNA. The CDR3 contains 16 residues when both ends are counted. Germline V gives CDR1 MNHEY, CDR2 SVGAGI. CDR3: CASSYVGPAGGNEQFF.

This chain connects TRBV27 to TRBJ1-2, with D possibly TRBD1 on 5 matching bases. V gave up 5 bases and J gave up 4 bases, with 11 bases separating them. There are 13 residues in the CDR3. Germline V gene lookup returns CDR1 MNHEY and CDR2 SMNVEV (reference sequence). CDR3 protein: CASSPGGFYGYTF. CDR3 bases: TGTGCCAGCAGTCCCGGGGGATTCTATGGCTACACCTTC.

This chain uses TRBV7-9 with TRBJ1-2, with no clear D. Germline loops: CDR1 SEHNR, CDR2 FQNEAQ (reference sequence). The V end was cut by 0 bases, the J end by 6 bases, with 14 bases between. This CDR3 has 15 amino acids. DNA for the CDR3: TGTGCCAGCAGCTTAGCGGTCGGGGTCACGGATGGCTACACCTTC. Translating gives CASSLAVGVTDGYTF.

CDR3 in DNA: TGCGCCAGCAGCCCTCAACAGGGTGGGAAAGAGACCCAGTACTTC. This translates into CASSPQQGGKETQYF. This sequence joins TRBV5-1 and TRBJ2-5; weak D call: TRBD1 (6 bases). Germline loops: CDR1 SGHRS, CDR2 YFSETQ. V was trimmed by 4 bases and J by 3 bases, leaving 16 bases between them. The CDR3 extends over 15 amino acids.